A single sample gave rise to the 16 T cell receptor beta chains below, sequenced in a study of T cells after yellow fever vaccination. TCRdb re-derived calls from the 5' RACE reads in MiXCR, one entry per CDR3 protein. Of approximately 150,000 distinct CDR3 sequences in the sample, 7% to 9% were seen once. Sequences were derived from CD4+ T cells sorted from PBMCs, sampled 5 days after the yellow fever booster vaccination. The receptors were sampled from a man under 40 who received the YFV17D yellow fever vaccine.

A few counts support this clonotype. The V call is TRBV4-2, the J call TRBJ2-7; no clear D gene. V was clipped by 2 bases and J by 0 bases, with 8 bases between them. This CDR3 contains 14 residues. Germline assignment: CDR1 LGHNA and CDR2 YNFKEQ. The CDR3 coding sequence is TGTGCCAGCAGCCAAAGTCAGAGCTCCTACGAGCAGTACTTC. Its translation: CASSQSQSSYEQYF.

This clonotype was detected ten times or more. The chain couples TRBV12-3 or TRBV12-4 to TRBJ2-2, with 7 positions matching TRBD2. J was trimmed by 6 bases and V by 9 bases; bases with no gene match: 4. There are 12 residues in the CDR3. CDR3 sequence: CASTSEAGELFF. In DNA form, the CDR3 reads TGTGCCAGTACTAGCGAGGCCGGGGAGCTGTTTTTT.

With regard to this clonotype: A much larger clone lies a single base off, so this may be a read error. The J gene is TRBJ2-1, the V gene TRBV28, with 7 bases aligning to TRBD2. There are 15 residues in the CDR3. Germline CDR1 reads MDHEN; CDR2 reads SYDVKM. The CDR3 reads CASRAGLLLYNAQFF. CDR3 in DNA: TGTGCCAGCAGGGCGGGACTACTCCTCTACAATGCGCAGTTCTTC.

This clonotype appeared a few times. The chain links TRBV12-3 or TRBV12-4 to TRBJ2-3, with TRBD1 matching 7 bases. J was trimmed by 3 bases and V by 7 bases; bases with no gene match: 4. CDR3 length equals 13 residues. The CDR3 loop reads CASTDRLTDTQYF. The CDR3 DNA is TGTGCCAGCACGGACAGGTTGACAGATACGCAGTATTTT.

The table lists this clonotype with many counts. J is TRBJ2-1 and V is TRBV10-3, with 9 bases lining up with TRBD2. The CDR3 is 15 residues long. The V gene end was trimmed by 0 bases and the J gene end by 5 bases; junction bases not matched to a gene: 2. Germline loops: CDR1 ENHRY, CDR2 SYGVKD. The chain's CDR3 is CAISESTSGHNEQFF. Written as DNA, the CDR3 is TGTGCCATCAGTGAGTCGACTAGCGGACACAATGAGCAGTTCTTC.

In this sample, this clonotype turned up many times. V gene TRBV9 combines with J gene TRBJ2-1; D not resolved. The CDR3 is 14 residues long. Germline values: CDR1 SGDLS, CDR2 YYNGEE. Trimming took 0 bases from V and 6 from J, leaving 10 bases between them. CDR3 in amino acids: CASSVGTLGNEQFF. The CDR3 DNA reads TGTGCCAGCAGCGTAGGGACCCTTGGCAATGAGCAGTTCTTC.

This clonotype was counted ten times or more. CDR3 sequence: CASSDLVGYEQYF. CDR3 in DNA: TGTGCCAGCAGTGACCTAGTCGGCTACGAGCAGTACTTC. This chain joins TRBV12-3 or TRBV12-4 and TRBJ2-7, with D unresolved. The V end was cut by 5 bases, the J end by 3 bases, with 11 bases between. The CDR3 consists of 13 residues.

This clonotype was picked up one time. A much larger clone differs by one base, so this may be a read error. The rearrangement uses TRBV28 and TRBJ1-4, with D uncertain. The germline gives CDR1 MDHEN, CDR2 SYDVKM. The CDR3 sequence is 14 residues long. With 4 bases removed from V and 7 bases from J, the gap between germline ends came to 13 bases. The CDR3: CASSSIRGGEKLFF. The CDR3 DNA reads as TGTGCCAGCAGTTCGATCCGTGGTGGTGAAAAACTGTTTTTT.

This clonotype was observed at least ten times. The V gene is TRBV20-1, the J gene TRBJ1-5, with D maybe TRBD1 (5 bases). This CDR3 region has 12 residues. CDR1 is DFQATT, CDR2 SNEGSKA, per germline (reference sequence). Trimming pared 3 bases from V and 7 bases from J, leaving 10 bases between. The DNA of the CDR3 is TGCAGTGCTAGTGGGGGGTGGCAGCCCCAGCATTTT. Translated: CSASGGWQPQHF.

This clonotype was recorded at least ten times. The chain combines TRBV5-1 with TRBJ1-4; 7 positions match TRBD1. CDR1 and CDR2 from the germline V gene are SGHRS and YFSETQ. V was pared by 3 bases and J by 4 bases, with 6 bases of the junction left unmatched. The CDR3 sequence is 15 residues long. CDR3 amino acids: CASSSSQGFNEKLFF. Written as DNA, the CDR3 is TGCGCCAGCAGCTCCTCACAGGGGTTTAATGAAAAACTGTTTTTT. Complete variable domain (other parts from reference TRBV5-1 and TRBJ1-4): KAGVTQTPRYLIKTRGQQVTLSCSPISGHRSVSWYQQTPGQGLQFLFEYFSETQRNKGNFPGRFSGRQFSNSRSEMNVSTLELGDSALYLCASSSSQGFNEKLFFGSGTQLSVL.

This clonotype came up many times. V usage is TRBV20-1 and J usage is TRBJ2-5, with 9 bases aligning to TRBD1. This CDR3 has 14 residues. The ends lost 2 bases at V and 3 bases at J; junction bases unmatched: 4. CDR1 is DFQATT, CDR2 SNEGSKA, per germline (reference sequence). CDR3 region: CSARTRTGEETQYF. DNA of the CDR3: TGCAGTGCTAGAACCCGGACAGGGGAAGAGACCCAGTACTTC.

There are many counts of this clonotype. This sequence joins TRBV20-1 and TRBJ2-1; TRBD2 aligns across 16 bases. The CDR3 runs to 15 residues. CDR1 is DFQATT and CDR2 is SNEGSKA in the germline V gene (reference sequence). The trim removed 6 bases at V and 4 bases at J, leaving 3 bases unmatched. This CDR3 reads CSAPGLAGGYNEQFF. The CDR3, as DNA: TGCAGTGCACCGGGACTAGCGGGAGGGTACAATGAGCAGTTCTTC.

This clonotype has at least ten counts. V gene TRBV4-2 combines with J gene TRBJ2-3; 7 nucleotides match TRBD2. There are 15 residues in the CDR3. The germline CDR1 and CDR2 sequences are LGHNA and YNFKEQ. V trimming: 0 bases; J trimming: 5 bases; junction bases outside the gene matches: 5. CDR3 residues: CASSQEGREIDTQYF. DNA of the CDR3: TGTGCCAGCAGCCAAGAGGGGCGGGAGATAGATACGCAGTATTTT.

This clonotype was seen at least ten times. The chain recombines TRBV12-3 or TRBV12-4 with TRBJ2-2, with TRBD2 identical over 7 bases. The CDR3 loop spans 15 amino acids. V lost 6 bases to trimming and J lost 7 bases; unmatched junction nucleotides: 11. This CDR3 reads CASSSGGDLVGELFF. CDR3 coding DNA: TGTGCCAGCAGCTCGGGAGGCGATCTTGTCGGGGAGCTGTTTTTT.

This clonotype has a count of ten or more. The genes are TRBV10-3 and TRBJ2-3; possibly TRBD2 for D (5 bases). Per germline, CDR1 ENHRY and CDR2 SYGVKD. Trimming took off 6 bases at V and 3 bases at J, with 22 bases between the two ends. The CDR3 extends over 17 amino acids. The CDR3 here is CAISSRRLAEATDTQYF. Here the CDR3 DNA reads TGTGCCATCAGCTCTCGGCGGCTAGCAGAGGCAACAGATACGCAGTATTTT.

This clonotype was picked up many times. This chain links TRBV7-2 with TRBJ2-7; TRBD2 aligns across 7 bases. CDR3 length equals 15 residues. Germline CDR1 is SGHTA and CDR2 is FQGNSA. J lost 7 bases, V lost 0 bases, and 9 bases had no gene match. The CDR3 loop is CASSLALAGAGEQYF. The CDR3 region has the DNA TGTGCCAGCAGCTTAGCGCTGGCGGGAGCTGGGGAGCAGTACTTC.